Listed below are T cell receptor beta chains from one sample, sequenced in a study of tumor and adjacent non-tumor tissue in lung cancer. Via MiXCR, TCRdb re-called the multiplex PCR reads, giving one row per CDR3 protein. The sample lists over 110,000 distinct CDR3 sequences, around 66% occurring once. The specimen was lung tumor tissue. The receptors derive from a man aged 60 to 75 with small cell lung cancer. CDR3s include the opening cysteine and the closing phenylalanine or tryptophan. The order of the fields is V gene, clone size, D gene, J gene, CDR3 DNA, CDR3 protein. The D gene is left open where the match is weak. Not all rows give a size; the values are once, few, many and, for expanded clones, a class.

TRBV11-3	NA	TRBD2	TRBJ2-1	TGTGCCAGCGGCTTAGGGTGCCTTAGCGGGCCTCCCTACAATGAGCAGTTCTTC	CASGLGCLSGPPYNEQFF
TRBV6-1	few	NA	TRBJ1-3	TGTGCCAGCAGTGTCCGGAGCGGAAACACCATATATTTT	CASSVRSGNTIYF
TRBV21-1	few	NA	TRBJ2-4	TGTGCCAGCATGAAAACCCGGGGCCGGATCAAATTC	CASMKTRGRIKF
TRBV12-5	many	NA	TRBJ2-1	TGTGCTAGTGGTTGGGGCCGGCCCAATGAGCAGTTCTTC	CASGWGRPNEQFF
TRBV20-1	NA	NA	TRBJ1-2	TGCAGTGCTAGTAACAGGGCTGAGCGTGGCTACACCTTC	CSASNRAERGYTF
TRBV12-3/TRBV12-4	few	NA	TRBJ1-6	TGTGCCAGCAGTTTAGCCGATTCACCCCTCCACTTT	CASSLADSPLHF
TRBV12-3/TRBV12-4	NA	NA	TRBJ2-1	TGTGCCACCAACCCCCTAGCTGGAGATCTCTACAATGAGCTGTTCTTC	CATNPLAGDLYNELFF
TRBV11-2	NA	TRBD2	TRBJ2-3	TGTGCCCGCACCGGGACTAGCGGAAGTAGCACAGATACGCAGTATTTT	CARTGTSGSSTDTQYF
TRBV5-1	few	NA	TRBJ1-5	TGCGCCAGCAGCTTACAATTGGGACGAATCAATCAGCCCCAGCATTTT	CASSLQLGRINQPQHF
TRBV11-1	NA	TRBD1	TRBJ2-2	TGTGCCATCAGTTCCCCGGACAGGGTAGACACCGGGGACCTGTTTTTT	CAISSPDRVDTGDLFF
TRBV29-1	NA	NA	TRBJ2-1	TGCAGCGTTGTCGGGATTACCGGGTTCAATGAGCAATTCTTC	CSVVGITGFNEQFF
TRBV11-2	NA	NA	TRBJ2-5	TGTGTCAGCAGTTGGTGCCTGGGAGAGACCCAGTACTTC	CVSSWCLGETQYF
TRBV12-5	NA	NA	TRBJ2-7	TGTGCTAGTGGACTAGGTCTCCCCTACGAGCAGTACTTC	CASGLGLPYEQYF
TRBV4-1	NA	NA	TRBJ2-2	TGCGCCAGCAGCCAACGACAGTGGGGGACCGGGGAGCTGTTTTTT	CASSQRQWGTGELFF
TRBV29-1	NA	TRBD2	TRBJ2-1	TGCAGCACCACGGACTGCGGGGGCTCCTACAATGAGCAGTTCTTC	CSTTDCGGSYNEQFF
TRBV6-2/TRBV6-3	NA	TRBD2	TRBJ2-7	TGTGCCAGCAGTTACAGCGGGAGTTACACTCTCGAGCAGTACTTC	CASSYSGSYTLEQYF
TRBV11-3	NA	NA	TRBJ2-7	TGTGTCTCTGGGACCCTTTACTCCTACGGGCAGTACTTC	CVSGTLYSYGQYF
TRBV4-1	many	NA	TRBJ1-2	TGCGCCAGCAGCCAAGATCGGAACAGGGTTGGCTACACCTTC	CASSQDRNRVGYTF
TRBV6-5	many	NA	TRBJ1-1	TGTGCCAGCAGTTCACGTGTTGCTGAAGCTTTCTTT	CASSSRVAEAFF
TRBV11-3	NA	NA	TRBJ2-3	TGTGCCAGCACCTTTCCCGCCGCCGGTACGCAGTATTTT	CASTFPAAGTQYF
TRBV7-9	once	NA	TRBJ1-1	TGTGCCAGCAGCTGGGGCAGGGCATCTTGGAACACTGAAGCTTTCTTT	CASSWGRASWNTEAFF
TRBV29-1	NA	NA	TRBJ2-3	TGCAGCGTTGAGACGGAGGGGCGGTTAACAGATACGCAGTATTTT	CSVETEGRLTDTQYF
TRBV11-2	NA	TRBD1	TRBJ1-1	TGTGCCAGCAGCTTAGGATTCAGGGGGAACGCTGAAGCTTTCTTT	CASSLGFRGNAEAFF
TRBV6-6	NA	NA	TRBJ2-3	TGTGCCAGCAGGTCGTCGAACACGTATACGCAGTATTTT	CASRSSNTYTQYF
TRBV28	NA	TRBD2	TRBJ2-5	TGTGCCAGCAGTGAAGCGGGAGCCGGGCAAGAGACCCAGTACTTC	CASSEAGAGQETQYF
TRBV6-6	NA	NA	TRBJ2-2	TGTGCCAGCGGGGGGTGGAGCTCAAACACCGGGGAGCTGTTTTTT	CASGGWSSNTGELFF
TRBV6-5	NA	TRBD2	TRBJ2-3	TGTACCAGCAGTTACTCGAGGAGGGGAGGGCCAGCTGGCACAGATACGCAGTATTTT	CTSSYSRRGGPAGTDTQYF
TRBV14	NA	NA	TRBJ1-1	TGTGCCAGCAGCCCCCCGACGGCTGTAGCTTTCTTT	CASSPPTAVAFF
TRBV10-3	many	NA	TRBJ1-5	TGTGCCATCGCTGGGGGACGCAATCAGCCCCAGCATTTT	CAIAGGRNQPQHF
TRBV4-1	NA	TRBD2	TRBJ2-1	TGCGCCAGCAGCCGACCGGGACTAGCGGGAGGTAGAAATGAGCAGTTCTTC	CASSRPGLAGGRNEQFF
TRBV11-3	NA	NA	TRBJ1-1	TGTGCCAGCATGAAGGAGGGAGGTACTGAAGCTTTCTTT	CASMKEGGTEAFF
TRBV29-1	NA	NA	TRBJ2-5	TGCAGCACCTCCCTTGGGGGGGCTCAAGAGACCCAGTACTTC	CSTSLGGAQETQYF
TRBV5-5	once	TRBD2	TRBJ2-3	TGTGCCAGCAGGTTTACTAGCGTCAGCACAGATACGCAGTATTTT	CASRFTSVSTDTQYF
TRBV7-9	NA	TRBD2	TRBJ2-7	TGTGCCAGCAGCTTAGTGCTAGCGGGAAGCTCCATCGAGCAGTACTTC	CASSLVLAGSSIEQYF
TRBV28	few	TRBD1	TRBJ1-2	TGTGCCATCGTGGACAGGGTTTATGGCTACACCTTC	CAIVDRVYGYTF